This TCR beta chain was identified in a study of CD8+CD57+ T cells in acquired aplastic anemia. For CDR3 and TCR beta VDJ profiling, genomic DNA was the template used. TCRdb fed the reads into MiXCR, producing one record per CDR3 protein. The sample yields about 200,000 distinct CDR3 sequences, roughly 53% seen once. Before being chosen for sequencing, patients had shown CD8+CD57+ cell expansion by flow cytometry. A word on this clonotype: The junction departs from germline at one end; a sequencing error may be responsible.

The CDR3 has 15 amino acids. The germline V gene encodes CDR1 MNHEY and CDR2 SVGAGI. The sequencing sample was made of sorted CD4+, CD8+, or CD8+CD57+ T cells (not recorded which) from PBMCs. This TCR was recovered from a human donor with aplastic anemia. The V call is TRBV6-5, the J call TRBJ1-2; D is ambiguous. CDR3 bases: TGTGCCGGCAGTTACTCGTCACAGTTTGGCAATGGCTACACCTTC. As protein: CAGSYSSQFGNGYTF.